This is a list of T cell receptor beta chains from one sample in a study of T-cell reconstitution after alpha-beta-depleted transplantation in children. TCRdb re-called the PCR reads with MiXCR, one entry per CDR3 protein. The repertoire holds about 250,000 distinct CDR3 sequences, with approximately 24% as singletons. Sequenced material: PBMCs, mostly from graft donor cells, taken 360 days after TCRalphabeta/CD19-depleted stem cell transplant. All receptors derive from a female patient between 2 and 15 years old who had a stem cell transplant for congenital amegakaryocytic thrombocytopenia, so the T cells may come from the graft donor. The CDR3 runs from the conserved cysteine through the conserved F or W. A D gene is named only where the DNA matches it firmly. The size field is filled for only some rows; it gives once, few, many or a size class.

>many|TRBD1|TRBJ2-1|TRBV6-1|13
TGTGTGGTGATGGGACAGGGGCACAATGAGCAGTTCTTC
CVVMGQGHNEQFF
>few|TRBD2|TRBJ2-1|TRBV20-1|14
TGCAGTGCAACCGGGACTAGAGCTGGCAATGAGCAGTTCTTC
CSATGTRAGNEQFF
>few|-|TRBJ2-5|TRBV5-6|16
TGTGCCAGCAGCTGGAGTTTCTGGGGGCGCAGGGAGACCCAGTACTTC
CASSWSFWGRRETQYF
>many|-|TRBJ1-1|TRBV12-3/TRBV12-4|13
TGTGCCAGCAGTTCGGGACTGGGGACTGAAGCTTTCTTT
CASSSGLGTEAFF
>few|TRBD2|TRBJ2-3|TRBV12-3/TRBV12-4|15
TGTGCCAGCACCTCCCTAGCGGGGGGCACAGATACGCAGTATTTT
CASTSLAGGTDTQYF
>-|-|TRBJ2-5|TRBV28|9
TGTGCCAGCACCCGGACCCAGTACTTC
CASTRTQYF
>-|-|TRBJ2-3|TRBV27|14
TGTGCCAGCAGTCTGTTTTCTAGCACAGATACGCAGTATTTT
CASSLFSSTDTQYF
>few|-|TRBJ1-2|TRBV3-1|15
TGTGCCAGCAGCCAAGCGGGCAGCGCTAACTATGGCTACACCTTC
CASSQAGSANYGYTF
>few|TRBD2|TRBJ2-1|TRBV5-1|15
TGCGCCAGCAGCGCGGGGGGACCGGGCTACAATGAGCAGTTCTTC
CASSAGGPGYNEQFF
>-|TRBD2|TRBJ2-1|TRBV20-1|14
TGCAGTGCTCAAACTAGCGGGGGGTACAATGAGCAGTTCTTC
CSAQTSGGYNEQFF
>-|-|TRBJ1-1|TRBV5-1|13
TGCGCCAGCAGCTTTGGGGGCAAGACTGAAGCTTTCTTT
CASSFGGKTEAFF
>many|-|TRBJ2-2|TRBV12-3/TRBV12-4|15
TGTGCCAGCAGATATAGTCAGGGAGACACCGGGGAGCTGTTTTTT
CASRYSQGDTGELFF
>-|-|TRBJ2-7|TRBV5-6|12
TGTGCCAGCAGCTTGACTATCTACGAGCAGTACTTC
CASSLTIYEQYF
>-|-|TRBJ2-1|TRBV11-2|13
TGTGCCAGCAGCCAGGGGAGGTTCAATGAGCAGTTCTTC
CASSQGRFNEQFF
>few|-|TRBJ2-1|TRBV9|18
TGTGCCAGCAGCCCTTTATCGAGGGGTTGGGGCGAAAGGGATGAGCAGTTCTTC
CASSPLSRGWGERDEQFF
>-|-|TRBJ1-1|TRBV7-9|15
TGTGCCAGCAGCCATCCGGGACGTCAGAACACTGAAGCTTTCTTT
CASSHPGRQNTEAFF
>few|-|TRBJ1-1|TRBV28|16
TGTGCCAGCAGATACTTCTTGGACCCGGCGGACACTGAAGCTTTCTTT
CASRYFLDPADTEAFF
>few|TRBD1|TRBJ2-7|TRBV29-1|13
TGCAGCGCCTTGACAGGGGGCACCTACGAGCAGTACTTC
CSALTGGTYEQYF
>few|-|TRBJ2-7|TRBV10-3|15
TGTGCCATCAGTGAGTCCGTGGTCAGGGCCTACGAGCAGTACTTC
CAISESVVRAYEQYF
>-|TRBD2|TRBJ2-1|TRBV6-2/TRBV6-3|15
TGTGCCAGCAGCCCCCGTCTAGCGGTCTACAATGAGCAGTTCTTC
CASSPRLAVYNEQFF
>-|-|TRBJ1-1|TRBV5-1|13
TGCGCCAGCAGCCAGACACAGGACACTGAAGCTTTCTTT
CASSQTQDTEAFF
>-|-|TRBJ1-1|TRBV27|13
TGTGCCAGCAGTTTATCGCCCAACACTGAAGCTCTCTTT
CASSLSPNTEALF
>-|-|TRBJ2-6|TRBV29-1|16
TGCAGCGTTTGGGATTTTGGGGGGCCTGGGGCCAACGTCCTGACTTTC
CSVWDFGGPGANVLTF
>once|TRBD2|TRBJ2-4|TRBV4-2|18
TGTGCCAGCAGCCAAGGTATAGCGGGGACTAAAGCCAAAAACATTCAGTACTTC
CASSQGIAGTKAKNIQYF
>-|TRBD2|TRBJ2-1|TRBV4-3|18
TGCGCCAGCAGCCAAGACATGACCGGCCTAGCGGCACTGAATGAGCAGTTCTTC
CASSQDMTGLAALNEQFF
>few|TRBD2|TRBJ2-1|TRBV15|16
TGTGCCACCAGCAGAGAGGGGAGGGGCAAACCCAATGAGCAGTTCTTC
CATSREGRGKPNEQFF
>few|TRBD2|TRBJ2-5|TRBV7-6|16
TGTGCCAGCAGCTTATCCCTAGCGGGGCTAGGGGAGACCCAGTACTTC
CASSLSLAGLGETQYF
>-|-|TRBJ2-7|TRBV13|15
TGTGCCAGCAGCTTATATACCAGGAGTCCCTACGAGCAGTACTTC
CASSLYTRSPYEQYF
>-|-|TRBJ2-7|TRBV20-1|12
TGCAGTGCTAGCGGGAAAGTCTACGAGCAGTACTTC
CSASGKVYEQYF
>few|TRBD2|TRBJ2-1|TRBV11-3|16
TGTGCCAGCAGCTTAGAGGTAGCGGGGGGGCTCCATGAGCAGTTCTTC
CASSLEVAGGLHEQFF
>-|-|TRBJ2-2|TRBV30|13
-
CAWTRGAPGSCFF
>few|TRBD1|TRBJ1-1|TRBV4-2|16
TGTGCCAGCAGCCGAAGGACAGGGGGCGGAATCCCTGAAGCTTTCTTT
CASSRRTGGGIPEAFF
>-|TRBD2|TRBJ2-7|TRBV15|14
TGTGCCACCAGTAAGGGACTAGCGGACTACGAGCAGTACTTC
CATSKGLADYEQYF
>-|-|TRBJ2-3|TRBV5-1|14
TGCGCCAGCAGCTTGGTTCCTATGACAGATACGCAGTATTTT
CASSLVPMTDTQYF
>-|-|TRBJ2-3|TRBV29-1|12
TGCAGCGTTGTTCGGGACACAGATACGCAGTATTTT
CSVVRDTDTQYF
>many|-|TRBJ2-3|TRBV28|12
TGTGCCAGCAGTTTACCCACAGATACGCAGTATTTT
CASSLPTDTQYF
>-|-|TRBJ2-3|TRBV18|13
TGTGCCAGCTCACCACCGGGACCAGATACGCAGTATTTT
CASSPPGPDTQYF
>-|-|TRBJ2-6|TRBV27|17
TGTGCCAGCAGACCCAGAGCCCCTAGCTCTGGGGCCAACGTCCTGACTTTC
CASRPRAPSSGANVLTF
>few|-|TRBJ1-4|TRBV11-2|15
TGTGCCAGCACCGACCTCCTCGCAACTAATGAAAAACTGTTTTTT
CASTDLLATNEKLFF
>few|TRBD2|TRBJ2-3|TRBV3-1|15
TGTGCCAGCAGCCAAGAATCTAGCGGGAGGGATACGCAGTATTTT
CASSQESSGRDTQYF
>-|-|TRBJ2-3|TRBV5-1|16
TGCGCCAGCAGCTTGGTTGCGGGCGTCAGCACAGATACGCAGTATTTT
CASSLVAGVSTDTQYF
>-|TRBD2|TRBJ2-4|TRBV11-2|19
TGTGCCAGCAGCTTAGTCCCCCTTGAACTAGCGGGGGTACTAAACATTCAGTACTTC
CASSLVPLELAGVLNIQYF
>few|TRBD2|TRBJ2-3|TRBV11-2|18
TGTGCCAGCAGCTCTAAGGGATTGAGCGGGAGGGCCCTAGATACGCAGTATTTT
CASSSKGLSGRALDTQYF
>many|-|TRBJ1-1|TRBV12-3/TRBV12-4|13
TGTGCCAGCAGTTTAGTCTCCAACACTGAAGCTTTCTTT
CASSLVSNTEAFF
>few|-|TRBJ2-2|TRBV2|15
TGTGCCAGCAGTGAACTAGACAGAACGGACGGGGAGCTGTTTTTT
CASSELDRTDGELFF
>few|-|TRBJ2-7|TRBV11-2|14
TGTGCCAGCAGACCGACAGGACGGTCCTACGAGCAGTACTTC
CASRPTGRSYEQYF
>-|-|TRBJ2-7|TRBV5-5|16
TGTGCCAGCAGCCCCCCCACGGGGCACAGCTCCTACGAGCAGTACTTC
CASSPPTGHSSYEQYF
>few|TRBD1|TRBJ1-5|TRBV5-8|15
TGTGCCAGCAGCTTGGCCGGGACAGGGTGGGAGCCCCAGCATTTT
CASSLAGTGWEPQHF
>-|-|TRBJ1-4|TRBV13|16
TGTGCCAGCATCTTAGGCCGGTCTGTGACGAATGAAAAACTGTTTTTT
CASILGRSVTNEKLFF
>few|TRBD2|TRBJ2-1|TRBV27|15
TGTGCCAGCAGTTTAGCTAGCGGGGGGTGGAATGAGCAGTTCTTC
CASSLASGGWNEQFF
>-|TRBD2|TRBJ2-7|TRBV12-3/TRBV12-4|14
TGTGCCAGCAGTTTAGGGACTAGCGGGACCGAGCAGTACTTC
CASSLGTSGTEQYF
>-|-|TRBJ2-6|TRBV9|18
TGTGCCAGCAGCGTACGTGCGGGACAAATCTCTGGGGCCAACGTCCTGACTTTC
CASSVRAGQISGANVLTF
>-|-|TRBJ2-1|TRBV2|12
TGTGCCAGCCCCGGGGCCTACAATGAGCAGTTCTTC
CASPGAYNEQFF
>-|-|TRBJ2-2|TRBV11-2|15
TGTGCCAGCAGCTTAGTCGCGTTGAACACCGGGGAGCTGTTTTTT
CASSLVALNTGELFF
>few|-|TRBJ2-7|TRBV5-1|13
TGCGCCAGCAGCTCTGACAGTCAGGGCGAGCAGTACTTC
CASSSDSQGEQYF
>few|TRBD2|TRBJ2-5|TRBV4-2|18
TGTGCCAGCAGCCAAGATCTAGCGAGCGGGGCGTACCAAGAGACCCAGTACTTC
CASSQDLASGAYQETQYF